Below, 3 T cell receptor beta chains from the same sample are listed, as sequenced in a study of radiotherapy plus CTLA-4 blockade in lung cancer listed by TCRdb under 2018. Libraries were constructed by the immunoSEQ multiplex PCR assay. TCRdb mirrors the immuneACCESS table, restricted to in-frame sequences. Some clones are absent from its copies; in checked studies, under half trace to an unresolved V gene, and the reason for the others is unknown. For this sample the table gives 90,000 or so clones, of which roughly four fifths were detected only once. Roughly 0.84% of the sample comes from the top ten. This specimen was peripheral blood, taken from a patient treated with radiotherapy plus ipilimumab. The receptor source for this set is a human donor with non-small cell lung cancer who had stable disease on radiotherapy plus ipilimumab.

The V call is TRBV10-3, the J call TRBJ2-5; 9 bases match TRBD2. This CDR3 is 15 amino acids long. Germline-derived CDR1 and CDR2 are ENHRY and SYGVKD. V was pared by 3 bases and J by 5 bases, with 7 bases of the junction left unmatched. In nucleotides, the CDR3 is TGTGCCATCAGTGATGAGCGGGGGGTCGGGGAGACCCAGTACTTC. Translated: CAISDERGVGETQYF.

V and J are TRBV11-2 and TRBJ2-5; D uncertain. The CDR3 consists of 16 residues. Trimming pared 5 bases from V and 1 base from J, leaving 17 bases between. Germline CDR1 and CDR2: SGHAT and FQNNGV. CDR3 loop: CASSDGPSAPQETQYF. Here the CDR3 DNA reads TGTGCCAGCAGCGACGGACCCAGCGCGCCCCAAGAGACCCAGTACTTC.

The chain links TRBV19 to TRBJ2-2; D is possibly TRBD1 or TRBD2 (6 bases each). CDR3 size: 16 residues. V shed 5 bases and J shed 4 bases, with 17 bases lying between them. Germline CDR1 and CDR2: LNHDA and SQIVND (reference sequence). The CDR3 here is CASSFGPGGITGELFF. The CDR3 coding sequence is TGTGCCAGTAGTTTCGGACCCGGGGGCATCACCGGGGAGCTGTTTTTT.